This T cell receptor beta chain comes out of a study of post-analysis software for immune sequencing data. In regard to this clonotype: The antigen is unknown.

Built from TCR beta cDNA, the libraries had unique molecular identifiers in them. Input amounts of roughly 0.9 to 10 million T cells were used. These gave some 500,000 cDNA molecules, so each molecule approximated one T cell. MiXCR was run by TCRdb on the PCR reads, yielding one entry per CDR3 protein. Of about 540,000 distinct CDR3 sequences detected, 30% to 40% appear once; the ten largest clones hold approximately 6%. General observations from the study: The study found TRBV5-6, TRBV5-1 and TRBV20-1 among about five TRBV segments more frequent in patients than controls. When the samples were clustered directly with F measure, those that had been prepared in the same batch showed strong co-clustering. Significantly decreased normalized Chao1 diversity was recorded for multiple sclerosis patients relative to controls.

Trimming removed 1 base from V and 13 bases from J, with 16 bases in between. This CDR3 region has 14 residues. Germline values: CDR1 MGHRA, CDR2 YSYEKL. The sequence came from a girl under 18 with multiple sclerosis. Sample: blood. The V gene is TRBV4-1, the J gene TRBJ2-2; the D gene could be TRBD1 or TRBD2 (5 bases each). The CDR3 DNA reads TGCGCCAGCAGCCAAGTTACCGGGGACGGACGGCTGTTTTTT. Residues: CASSQVTGDGRLFF.